A selection of T cell receptor beta chains follows, all from one sample in a study of cytomegalovirus exposure and HLA in healthy donors. The assay was immunoSEQ multiplex PCR, and TCRdb's table has in-frame clones only and misses some. The sample includes under 65,000 clones. Sequenced material: PBMCs. These receptors came from a woman aged 25-40 years in good health and CMV-seropositive. The CDR3 runs from the conserved cysteine through the conserved F or W. A D gene is named only where the DNA matches it firmly.

j_gene: TRBJ1-5; v_gene: TRBV30; d_gene: -; CDR3nt: TGTGCCTGGAGTCCGACAGGCAATCAGCCCCAGCATTTT; CDR3aa: CAWSPTGNQPQHF
j_gene: TRBJ2-1; v_gene: TRBV2; d_gene: TRBD2; CDR3nt: TGTGCCAGCCCCGGGACTAGAGGGGCTGAGCAGTTCTTC; CDR3aa: CASPGTRGAEQFF
j_gene: TRBJ1-1; v_gene: TRBV13; d_gene: TRBD1; CDR3nt: TGTGCCAGCAGCCAAATGAGGGGGCGCGAAAACACTGAAGCTTTCTTT; CDR3aa: CASSQMRGRENTEAFF
j_gene: TRBJ1-2; v_gene: TRBV7-8; d_gene: TRBD1; CDR3nt: TGTGCCAGCAGCTCCTCGGCAGGGGGCGCCTATGGCTACACCTTC; CDR3aa: CASSSSAGGAYGYTF
j_gene: TRBJ1-3; v_gene: TRBV18; d_gene: -; CDR3nt: TGTGCCAGCTCACCACCCGGTCTTTATGGAAACACCATATATTTT; CDR3aa: CASSPPGLYGNTIYF
j_gene: TRBJ2-1; v_gene: TRBV7-7; d_gene: -; CDR3nt: TGTGCTAGCAGCTTAGACCGGTACAATGAGCAGTTCTTC; CDR3aa: CASSLDRYNEQFF
j_gene: TRBJ1-1; v_gene: TRBV15; d_gene: -; CDR3nt: TGTGCCACCAGCAGAGATAGGGGCGCCCCAACTGAAGCTTTCTTT; CDR3aa: CATSRDRGAPTEAFF
j_gene: TRBJ2-3; v_gene: TRBV29-1; d_gene: -; CDR3nt: TGCAGCGTTGTTGCGGTAGCGGACACAGATACGCAGTATTTT; CDR3aa: CSVVAVADTDTQYF
j_gene: TRBJ2-7; v_gene: TRBV2; d_gene: TRBD2; CDR3nt: TGTGCCAGCAGCCGACTAGCGGGAGCCCCCAACGAGCAGTACTTC; CDR3aa: CASSRLAGAPNEQYF
j_gene: TRBJ2-7; v_gene: TRBV10-2; d_gene: -; CDR3nt: TGCGCCAGCAGTGATTTGGCAGGCTACGAGCAGTACTTC; CDR3aa: CASSDLAGYEQYF
j_gene: TRBJ1-5; v_gene: TRBV18; d_gene: -; CDR3nt: TGTGCCAGCTCACCGGAGGAATATCAGCCCCAGCATTTT; CDR3aa: CASSPEEYQPQHF
j_gene: TRBJ1-2; v_gene: TRBV27; d_gene: -; CDR3nt: TGTGCCAGCAGTTTAAGGGGATTTCGCACCTTC; CDR3aa: CASSLRGFRTF
j_gene: TRBJ1-2; v_gene: TRBV29-1; d_gene: TRBD1; CDR3nt: TGCAGCGTGGGGGGACAGCCTACCTATGGCTACACCTTC; CDR3aa: CSVGGQPTYGYTF
j_gene: TRBJ1-2; v_gene: TRBV18; d_gene: -; CDR3nt: TGTGCCAGCTCACCTGGGACTGATTATGGCTACACCTTC; CDR3aa: CASSPGTDYGYTF
j_gene: TRBJ1-2; v_gene: TRBV5-4; d_gene: -; CDR3nt: TGTGCCAGCAGCTTGCATCCAGGGGAAATAAACTATGGCTACACCTTC; CDR3aa: CASSLHPGEINYGYTF
j_gene: TRBJ2-7; v_gene: TRBV11-2; d_gene: TRBD2; CDR3nt: TGTGCCAGCAGCTTATCCCGACTAGCGGGAGGGACCTACGAGCAGTACTTC; CDR3aa: CASSLSRLAGGTYEQYF
j_gene: TRBJ2-5; v_gene: TRBV5-1; d_gene: TRBD2; CDR3nt: TGCGCCAGCAGCTCGACTAGCGGGAGTGAGACCCAGTACTTC; CDR3aa: CASSSTSGSETQYF
j_gene: TRBJ1-2; v_gene: TRBV7-9; d_gene: -; CDR3nt: TGTGCCAGCAGCAGGTCCAGGGGCACTAACTATGGCTACACCTTC; CDR3aa: CASSRSRGTNYGYTF
j_gene: TRBJ1-1; v_gene: TRBV29-1; d_gene: -; CDR3nt: TGCAGCGTGGCTACTACGAACACTGAAGCTTTCTTT; CDR3aa: CSVATTNTEAFF
j_gene: TRBJ2-5; v_gene: TRBV6-5; d_gene: TRBD2; CDR3nt: TGTGCCAGCACCGCGGGCGGGAGAGGGGTCGAGACCCAGTACTTC; CDR3aa: CASTAGGRGVETQYF
j_gene: TRBJ2-7; v_gene: TRBV9; d_gene: TRBD2; CDR3nt: TGTGCCAGCAGCGCCGACCCGACTAGCGGGGGGAGCGAGCAGTACTTC; CDR3aa: CASSADPTSGGSEQYF
j_gene: TRBJ1-1; v_gene: TRBV6-5; d_gene: TRBD1; CDR3nt: TGTGCCAGCAGTTCTCTCCCGGGACAGGGTGGGTCTGAAGCTTTCTTT; CDR3aa: CASSSLPGQGGSEAFF